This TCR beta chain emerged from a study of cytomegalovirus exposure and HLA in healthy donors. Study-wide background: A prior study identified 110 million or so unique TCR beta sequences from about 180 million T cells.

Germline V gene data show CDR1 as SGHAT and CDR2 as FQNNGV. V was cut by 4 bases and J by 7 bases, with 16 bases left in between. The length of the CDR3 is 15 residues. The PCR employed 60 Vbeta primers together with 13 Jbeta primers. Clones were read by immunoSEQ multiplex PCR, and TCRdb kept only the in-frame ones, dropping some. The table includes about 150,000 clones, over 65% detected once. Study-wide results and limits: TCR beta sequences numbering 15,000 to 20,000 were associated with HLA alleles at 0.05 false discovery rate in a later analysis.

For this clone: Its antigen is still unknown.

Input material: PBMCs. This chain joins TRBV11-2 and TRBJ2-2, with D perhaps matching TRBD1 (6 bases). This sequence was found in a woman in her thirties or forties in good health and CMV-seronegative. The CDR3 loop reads CASSSGTRTSGELFF. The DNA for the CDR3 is TGTGCCAGCAGCTCCGGGACACGCACGAGCGGGGAGCTGTTTTTT.